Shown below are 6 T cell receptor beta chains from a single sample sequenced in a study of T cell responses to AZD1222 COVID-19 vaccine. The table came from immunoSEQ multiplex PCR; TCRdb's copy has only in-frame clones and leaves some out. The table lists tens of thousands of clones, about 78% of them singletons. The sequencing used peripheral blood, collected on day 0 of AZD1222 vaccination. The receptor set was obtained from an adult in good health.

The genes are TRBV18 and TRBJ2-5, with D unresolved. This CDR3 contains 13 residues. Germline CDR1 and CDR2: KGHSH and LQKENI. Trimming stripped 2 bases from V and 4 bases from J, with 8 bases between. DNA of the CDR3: TGTGCCAGCTCACCATCCCTGGGAGAGACCCAGTACTTC. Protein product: CASSPSLGETQYF.

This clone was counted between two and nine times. CDR3 nucleotides: TGTGCCAGCAGGAGAAGGTCGTCTGGCCTCTCCTACGAGCAGTACTTC. It codes for CASRRRSSGLSYEQYF. This chain uses TRBV28 with TRBJ2-7; D not certain. Germline lookup yields CDR1 MDHEN and CDR2 SYDVKM. V lost 6 bases and J 0 bases, leaving 18 bases between the germline ends. This CDR3 spans 16 amino acids. The full variable domain, its missing parts supplied by reference TRBV28 and TRBJ2-7, is DVKVTQSSRYLVKRTGEKVFLECVQDMDHENMFWYRQDPGLGLRLIYFSYDVKMKEKGDIPEGYSVSREKKERFSLILESASTNQTSMYLCASRRRSSGLSYEQYFGPGTRLTVT.

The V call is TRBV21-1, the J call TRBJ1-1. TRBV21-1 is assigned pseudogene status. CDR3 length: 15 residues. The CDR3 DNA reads TGTGCCAGCAGCAAACCGCGACGGACCAACACTGAAGCTTTCTTT. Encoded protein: CASSKPRRTNTEAFF.

CDR3 sequence reads: CAWDTDRVGNTIYF. The CDR3 bases are TGTGCCTGGGACACGGACAGGGTTGGAAACACCATATATTTT. The chain combines TRBV30 with TRBJ1-3, with TRBD1 identical over 8 bases. The CDR3 consists of 14 residues. After removal of 5 bases from V and 3 bases from J, the junction contained 6 bases not matched to a gene. The germline gives CDR1 GTSNPN, CDR2 SVGIG (reference sequence).

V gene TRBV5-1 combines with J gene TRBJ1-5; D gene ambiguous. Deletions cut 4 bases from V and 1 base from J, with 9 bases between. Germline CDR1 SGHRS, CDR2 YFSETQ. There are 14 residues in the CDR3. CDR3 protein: CASSLGPSNQPQHF. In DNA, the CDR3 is TGCGCCAGCAGCCTAGGACCGAGCAATCAGCCCCAGCATTTT.

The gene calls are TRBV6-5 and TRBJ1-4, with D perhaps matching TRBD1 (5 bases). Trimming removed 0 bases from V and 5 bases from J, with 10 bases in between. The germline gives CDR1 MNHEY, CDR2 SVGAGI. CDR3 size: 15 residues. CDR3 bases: TGTGCCAGCAGTTACTCGAGACAGATAAATGAAAAACTGTTTTTT. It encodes CASSYSRQINEKLFF.